This TCR beta chain is from a study of spatial heterogeneity in lung cancer. This clonotype was observed at least ten times. This CDR3 is built from 16 residues. V trimming: 3 bases; J trimming: 2 bases; junction bases outside the gene matches: 10. From germline, CDR1 is MDHEN and CDR2 SYDVKM. Time point reported: sample taken at primary tumor resection. Tumor, nontumor lung or frozen PBMC supplied whole RNA, sequenced without sorting. Samples were obtained from some 70 donors, all untreated early-stage non-small cell lung cancer patients. TCRdb independently ran MiXCR on the 5' RACE reads; one entry per CDR3 protein. Found here are 2,500 to 3,000 distinct CDR3 sequences, roughly 12% of them singletons; the top ten hold approximately 35%.

The sequence was obtained from a male donor with early-stage non-small cell lung cancer. The starting material was normal lung tissue next to the tumor, obtained at surgery. This chain joins TRBV28 and TRBJ2-7; 7 bases agree with TRBD1. The CDR3 here is CASSFSSETGTYEQYF. The CDR3 nucleotides are TGTGCCAGCAGTTTTTCCAGTGAGACAGGGACCTACGAGCAGTACTTC.